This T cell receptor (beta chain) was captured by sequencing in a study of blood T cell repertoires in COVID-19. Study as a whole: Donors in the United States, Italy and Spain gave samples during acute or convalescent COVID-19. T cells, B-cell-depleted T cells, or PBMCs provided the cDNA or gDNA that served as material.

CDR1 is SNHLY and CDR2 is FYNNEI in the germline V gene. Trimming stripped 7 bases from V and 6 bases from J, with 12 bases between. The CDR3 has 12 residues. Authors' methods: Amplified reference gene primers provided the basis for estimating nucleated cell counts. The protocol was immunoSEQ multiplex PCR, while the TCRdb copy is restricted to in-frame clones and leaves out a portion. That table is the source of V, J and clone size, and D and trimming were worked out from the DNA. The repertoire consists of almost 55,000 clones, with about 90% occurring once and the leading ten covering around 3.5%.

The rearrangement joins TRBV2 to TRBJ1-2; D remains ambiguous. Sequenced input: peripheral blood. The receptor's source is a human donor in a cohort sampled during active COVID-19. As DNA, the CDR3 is TGTGCCAGCAATAGGACTCCGAATGGCTACACCTTC. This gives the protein CASNRTPNGYTF.